This TCR beta chain is drawn from a study of T cell changes during pregnancy in multiple sclerosis. Sequenced by immunoSEQ multiplex PCR; TCRdb stores in-frame clones only, minus some. Among around 57,000 clones listed, 90% were seen once. Germline values: CDR1 SGHTA, CDR2 FQGNSA. The CDR3 is 14 amino acids. The V end was cut by 3 bases, the J end by 6 bases, with 14 bases between. The source is a female donor in good health, enrolled as a control in a pregnancy study. This chain links TRBV7-2 with TRBJ1-2; a possible D gene is TRBD1 (5 bases). The sequenced sample was peripheral blood, obtained in the third trimester of pregnancy. This CDR3 is CASSLGGSENGYTF. DNA of the CDR3: TGTGCCAGCAGCTTGGGGGGGAGCGAGAATGGCTACACCTTC.